This passage covers 5 T cell receptor beta chains from one sample sequenced in a study of cytomegalovirus exposure and HLA in healthy donors (dated by TCRdb to 2015 to 2018). Libraries were built with the immunoSEQ multiplex PCR assay. For the multiplex PCR, a mixture combining 60 forward primers for TCR Vbeta segments and 13 reverse primers for TCR Jbeta segments was used. TCRdb stores this immuneACCESS table with in-frame sequences only. Part of the clones is absent; in the studies checked, under half of the shortfall reflects unresolved V genes, and no reason is known for the rest. This sample gives about 98,000 clones in total; about 81% of them show up just once. 1.4% of the sample is in the top ten clones. Specimen: PBMCs. Source of these receptors: a man aged 35 to 55 in good health and CMV-seronegative.

The table lists this clone with a count of one. The V gene is TRBV7-3, the J gene TRBJ1-5; the match to TRBD1 covers 7 bases. Germline V CDR1 and CDR2: SGHTA, FQGTGA. The trim removed 3 bases at V and 4 bases at J, leaving 6 bases unmatched. There are 15 residues in the CDR3. In DNA form, the CDR3 reads TGTGCCAGCAGCTTGGGACAGCCGCAAAATCAGCCCCAGCATTTT. Its protein is CASSLGQPQNQPQHF.

The J gene is TRBJ1-2, the V gene TRBV9, with unresolved D. Trimming removed 2 bases from V and 2 bases from J, with 7 bases in between. This CDR3 spans 13 amino acids. Germline CDR1 SGDLS, CDR2 YYNGEE. CDR3 protein: CASSVTENYGYTF. CDR3 in DNA: TGTGCCAGCAGCGTGACGGAGAACTATGGCTACACCTTC. Combining the CDR3 with reference TRBV9 and TRBJ1-2 gives the whole variable domain DSGVTQTPKHLITATGQRVTLRCSPRSGDLSVYWYQQSLDQGLQFLIQYYNGEERAKGNILERFSAQQFPDLHSELNLSSLELGDSALYFCASSVTENYGYTFGSGTRLTVV.

The CDR3 loop reads CASSPRDLSEQYF. For the CDR3, the DNA is TGTGCCAGCAGCCCGCGGGATTTGTCCGAGCAGTACTTC. The genes are TRBV7-6 and TRBJ2-5, with D perhaps matching TRBD2 (6 bases). The DNA end favors TRBJ2-7, so the J call may be wrong. Germline CDR1 is SGHVS and CDR2 is FNYEAQ. This CDR3 is built from 13 residues.

This clone occurred a few times. The gene calls are TRBV9 and TRBJ1-2, with TRBD1 as a possible D gene (5 bases). The ends were cut back, 1 base at V and 4 bases at J, with 11 bases in the middle. The germline V gene encodes CDR1 SGDLS and CDR2 YYNGEE. The CDR3 totals 14 residues. The CDR3 DNA follows: TGTGCCAGCAGCGTAAGGCAGGGATCCTATGGCTACACCTTC. This gives the protein CASSVRQGSYGYTF.

This clone came up a few times. This chain connects TRBV9 to TRBJ2-7; 9 bases match TRBD1. The CDR3 has 14 amino acids. Per the germline V gene, CDR1 is SGDLS and CDR2 is YYNGEE. J gave up 6 bases and V 0 bases, and 4 bases lay outside the gene matches. The CDR3 loop reads CASSVVGQGTEQYF. As DNA, the CDR3 is TGTGCCAGCAGCGTAGTGGGACAGGGAACCGAGCAGTACTTC.